This passage covers 4 T cell receptor beta chains from one sample sequenced in a study of OX40 agonist ivuxolimab in advanced cancers. Profiled with immunoSEQ multiplex PCR; TCRdb holds only in-frame clones, not every one. Here the sample spans fewer than 30,000 clones, 88% being singletons. The sequences come from CD4+ or CD8+ T cells sorted from blood, collected in a trial of the OX40 agonist ivuxolimab. All receptors come from an adult with an advanced solid tumor such as melanoma, head and neck, liver or kidney cancer.

This chain joins TRBV4-2 and TRBJ2-1, with D perhaps TRBD1 (7 bases). CDR3 length equals 16 residues. The germline CDR1 and CDR2 sequences are LGHNA and YNFKEQ. V lost 0 bases to trimming and J lost 3 bases, with 12 bases between them. The chain's CDR3 is CASSQERGTVYNEQFF. CDR3 sequence (DNA): TGTGCCAGCAGCCAAGAACGGGGGACAGTCTACAATGAGCAGTTCTTC.

The chain carries TRBV28 and TRBJ2-7, with 9 bases fitting TRBD2. This CDR3 comprises 14 residues. The germline gives CDR1 MDHEN, CDR2 SYDVKM. Germline trimming cut 5 bases from V and 5 bases from J; bases unmatched to any gene: 7. CDR3 protein: CASSIGLALHEQYF. DNA of the CDR3: TGTGCCAGCAGTATCGGACTAGCGCTCCACGAGCAGTACTTC.

The gene calls are TRBV11-1 and TRBJ1-5; 7 bases fit TRBD1. The CDR3 runs 16 residues. Germline CDR1 SGHAT, CDR2 FQDESV (reference sequence). Trimming cost V 6 bases and J 1 base; bases outside gene matches: 9. The CDR3 region is CASRRPGQKSNQPQHF. For the CDR3, the DNA is TGTGCCAGCAGACGTCCGGGACAGAAAAGCAATCAGCCCCAGCATTTT.

This clone has a single count. CDR3 protein: CAISDPRGIEAFF. The CDR3 nucleotides are TGTGCCATCAGTGACCCCCGGGGGATTGAAGCTTTCTTT. This chain links TRBV10-3 with TRBJ1-1, with TRBD1 as a possible D gene (5 bases). Germline loops: CDR1 ENHRY, CDR2 SYGVKD. V was cut by 3 bases and J by 7 bases, with 12 bases left in between. The CDR3 is 13 amino acids.